The 6 T cell receptor beta chains presented below share a single source sample, sequenced in a study of T cell clones after liver transplantation. Using immunoSEQ multiplex PCR, the repertoire was profiled, and TCRdb retains in-frame clones only, with some absent. The table shows about 74,000 clones, with about four fifths occurring only once. Here the sequenced sample was CD4+ T cells from blood, taken before liver transplant. These receptors all come from a human donor who received a liver transplant.

This chain joins TRBV9 and TRBJ2-3; 16 nucleotides align to TRBD2. This CDR3 is 16 amino acids long. V lost 2 bases to trimming and J lost 4 bases; unmatched junction nucleotides: 1. Germline CDR1 reads SGDLS; CDR2 reads YYNGEE. CDR3 in amino acids: CASSVGTSGRADTQYF. CDR3 coding DNA: TGTGCCAGCAGCGTCGGGACTAGCGGGAGGGCAGATACGCAGTATTTT.

A few counts support this clone. The chain is built from TRBV11-2 and TRBJ1-4; the D gene is possibly TRBD1 (6 bases). CDR3 size: 17 residues. From germline, CDR1 is SGHAT and CDR2 FQNNGV. The V end was cut by 5 bases, the J end by 0 bases, with 16 bases between. Here the CDR3 reads CASSLGRGATTNEKLFF. The CDR3 bases are TGTGCCAGCAGCCTTGGGAGGGGGGCGACAACTAATGAAAAACTGTTTTTT.

The gene calls are TRBV15 and TRBJ2-5; 7 bases map to TRBD2. Germline V CDR1 and CDR2: LNHNV, YYDKDF (reference sequence). CDR3 size: 17 residues. The V segment lost 0 bases and the J segment 5 bases; nucleotides outside the gene matches: 12. The CDR3 is CATSRDFVAGAGETQYF. In nucleotides, the CDR3 is TGTGCCACCAGCAGAGATTTTGTGGCGGGAGCGGGGGAGACCCAGTACTTC.

The V and J genes are TRBV28 and TRBJ2-7, with D tentatively TRBD1 or TRBD2 (5 bases each). V lost 2 bases to trimming and J lost 4 bases, with 12 bases between them. The CDR3 consists of 14 residues. CDR1 and CDR2 (germline): MDHEN, SYDVKM. The CDR3 DNA sequence: TGTGCCAGCAGTTTAGCCGGCAGGGAGTACGAGCAGTACTTC. This encodes CASSLAGREYEQYF.

The chain uses TRBV28 and TRBJ1-4; possible D gene TRBD1, 5 bases. The CDR3 totals 17 residues. V was cut by 6 bases and J by 4 bases, with 21 bases left in between. Germline V gene lookup returns CDR1 MDHEN and CDR2 SYDVKM. CDR3 residues: CASSRPGGGDFNEKLFF. The CDR3 DNA reads TGTGCCAGCAGCCGCCCGGGAGGTGGGGACTTTAATGAAAAACTGTTTTTT.

The rearrangement joins TRBV7-9 to TRBJ2-7; the D call may be TRBD1 or TRBD2 (6 bases each). Germline values: CDR1 SEHNR, CDR2 FQNEAQ (reference sequence). V was shortened by 4 bases and J by 5 bases, with 27 bases between the two germline ends. The length of the CDR3 is 18 residues. The DNA for the CDR3 is TGTGCCAGCAGCTCCCCGACAGGTTACTCGGGGAGGAGGGACGAGCAGTACTTC. Translating it yields CASSSPTGYSGRRDEQYF.